This entry describes one T cell receptor (beta chain). Its antigen is unknown. This sample was taken from a study of T cell responses to AZD1222 COVID-19 vaccine. Whole-study findings and limits: Only six people who got AZD1222 tested seropositive at baseline. Rises in breadth and depth of Spike-specific TCRs came after two AZD1222 doses.

Trimming pared 3 bases from V and 6 bases from J, leaving 10 bases between. The CDR3 length is 13 residues. Germline V CDR1 and CDR2: SGDLS, YYNGEE. Generated by immunoSEQ multiplex PCR, the TCRdb table keeps only in-frame clones and is missing some. This table has under 100,000 clones, approximately 90% appearing once. The origin of this receptor is an adult in good health. Specimen: peripheral blood, collected on day 0 of AZD1222 vaccination. The V and J genes are TRBV9 and TRBJ1-5; D is unclear. The chain's CDR3 is CASSADMSQPQHF. As DNA, the CDR3 is TGTGCCAGCAGCGCCGACATGAGTCAGCCCCAGCATTTT. Looking up the rest from reference TRBV9 and TRBJ1-5 gives the full variable domain: DSGVTQTPKHLITATGQRVTLRCSPRSGDLSVYWYQQSLDQGLQFLIQYYNGEERAKGNILERFSAQQFPDLHSELNLSSLELGDSALYFCASSADMSQPQHFGDGTRLSIL.